This paragraph covers one TCR beta chain sequence. This clonotype appeared a few times. It lacks a known antigen. No much larger clone is present one base from it, and per-base qualities are unavailable. The germline V gene (reference sequence) specifies SEHNR as CDR1 and FQNEAQ as CDR2. From the cysteine through the phenylalanine, the CDR3 covers 16 amino acids. Solely the CDR3 DNA is kept, with 48 bases framed from the first base. From V the trimming removes 0 bases and from J it removes 5 bases, while the gene matches leave 7 bases of the junction unaccounted for. Data came from an Illumina HiSeq 2500. TCRdb applied fastp at Q25 and MiXCR to the public reads, then kept only in-frame beta chains. Rows with a matching CDR3 protein are joined into one entry that keeps the most common DNA and genes. The sample table holds about a hundred distinct CDR3 sequences, of which under 25% were seen once. The ten largest clones add up to under 80% of the sample.

The data derive from a study (dated by TCRdb to 2016 to 2017). For the study in its entirety: Human CD8+ TCR repertoires recognizing immunodominant viral antigens were characterized by means of sequence and structural analyses.

The study at large found these results: According to the report, the CD8+ TCR repertoires were highly diverse, and those specific to different immunodominant viral antigens were distinct from each other.

The chain was built from TRBV7-9 and TRBJ2-3; 8 nucleotides in the junction match TRBD2. The sequenced sample consisted of CD8+ T cells (not recorded whether cultured). The source of this sequence is a male donor. DNA sequence: TGTGCCAGCAGCTTAGCCCCGGGAGGGGTGAAAGATACGCAGTATTTT. It translates as CASSLAPGGVKDTQYF.